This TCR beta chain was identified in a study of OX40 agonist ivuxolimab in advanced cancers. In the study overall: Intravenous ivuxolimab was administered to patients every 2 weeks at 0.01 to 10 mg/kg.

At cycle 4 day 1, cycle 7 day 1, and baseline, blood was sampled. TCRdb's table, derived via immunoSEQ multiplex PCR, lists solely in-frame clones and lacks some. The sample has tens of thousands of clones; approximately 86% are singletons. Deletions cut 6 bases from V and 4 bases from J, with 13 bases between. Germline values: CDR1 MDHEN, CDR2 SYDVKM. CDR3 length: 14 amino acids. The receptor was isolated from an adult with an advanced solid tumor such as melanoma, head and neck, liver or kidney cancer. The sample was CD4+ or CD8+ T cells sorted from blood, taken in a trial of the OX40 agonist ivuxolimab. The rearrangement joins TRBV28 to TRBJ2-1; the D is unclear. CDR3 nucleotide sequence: TGTGCCAGCAGCCCCGGACCTAAATACAATGAGCAGTTCTTC. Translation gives CASSPGPKYNEQFF.